The 13 T cell receptor beta chains given below trace back to one sample, sequenced in a study of blood T cells in healthy people across ages. The use of a sample-barcoded 5' primer and a J-beta primer mix characterized a second PCR of roughly 6 to 11 cycles. TCRdb processed the 5' RACE reads anew with MiXCR; each CDR3 protein has one entry. Altogether over a million distinct CDR3 sequences are present, roughly 60% being singletons, with the ten largest covering approximately 7%. Sequencing was performed on blood. These TCRs come from a man in his late teens or twenties in good health.

This chain uses TRBV9 with TRBJ2-1; 10 nucleotides line up with TRBD2. CDR1 SGDLS and CDR2 YYNGEE come from the germline V gene. The CDR3 sequence is 16 residues long. Unmatched junction bases numbered 4, after V lost 3 bases and J lost 1 base. The CDR3 sequence: CASSAHSGRSYNEQFF. CDR3 nucleotides: TGTGCCAGCAGCGCGCATAGCGGGAGGTCCTACAATGAGCAGTTCTTC.

The chain combines TRBV12-3 or TRBV12-4 with TRBJ1-2; 10 bases are shared with TRBD1. This CDR3 comprises 16 residues. After removal of 6 bases from V and 8 bases from J, the junction contained 15 bases not matched to a gene. The CDR3 nucleotides read TGTGCCAGCAGCCCCCTGGCCCGGACAGGGGGTGTCGGCTACACCTTC. It translates to CASSPLARTGGVGYTF.

The gene calls are TRBV3-1 and TRBJ2-3, with 12 bases matching TRBD2. V lost 0 bases to trimming and J lost 1 base; unmatched junction nucleotides: 11. The CDR3 runs to 20 residues. Looked up from germline, CDR1 is LGHDT and CDR2 is YNNKEL (reference sequence). In DNA form, the CDR3 reads TGTGCCAGCAGCCAAGAAGAGGTGTCTAGCGGGGGGGCTGGCACAGATACGCAGTATTTT. Its translation is CASSQEEVSSGGAGTDTQYF.

The V gene is TRBV7-9, the J gene TRBJ2-3, with D maybe TRBD2 (6 bases). The CDR3 sequence is 15 residues long. Germline loops: CDR1 SEHNR, CDR2 FQNEAQ (reference sequence). The V and J ends lost 1 base and 2 bases respectively, with 10 bases between them. The CDR3 loop reads CASSLDGSVTDTQYF. The CDR3 coding sequence is TGTGCCAGCAGCTTAGACGGGAGCGTCACAGATACGCAGTATTTT.

The rearrangement joins TRBV2 to TRBJ2-7; the D is unclear. With 7 bases removed from V and 7 bases from J, the gap between germline ends came to 23 bases. The CDR3 has 15 residues. Germline loops: CDR1 SNHLY, CDR2 FYNNEI. The CDR3 DNA reads TGTGCCAGCAAAAGGACCCGTAATTCGGCAAATGAGCAGTACTTC. Its protein is CASKRTRNSANEQYF.

The rearrangement links TRBV20-1 to TRBJ2-7; 8 bases fit TRBD1. Germline CDR1 is DFQATT and CDR2 is SNEGSKA (reference sequence). CDR3 size: 18 residues. V shed 0 bases and J 0 bases; nucleotides not matched to a gene: 13. CDR3 nucleotides: TGCAGTGCTAGAGATCGCCGGGGACAGGTGATAACCTCCTACGAGCAGTACTTC. Its protein product is CSARDRRGQVITSYEQYF.

V is TRBV5-1 and J is TRBJ2-5; TRBD2 might be the D (6 bases). Trimming stripped 7 bases from V and 5 bases from J, with 12 bases between. This CDR3 has 12 amino acids. Germline V lookup: CDR1 SGHRS, CDR2 YFSETQ. This CDR3 is CASAEGLETQYF. For the CDR3, the DNA is TGCGCCAGCGCGGAGGGCCTTGAGACCCAGTACTTC.

The J gene is TRBJ2-5, the V gene TRBV14; TRBD2 aligns across 9 bases. The end of the DNA fits TRBJ2-7 better, so the J call may be wrong. CDR1 is SGHDN and CDR2 is FVKESK in the germline V gene. The CDR3 has 16 amino acids. CDR3 sequence reads: CASSSGLAREPYEQYF. CDR3 nucleotides: TGTGCCAGCAGCTCCGGACTAGCGAGAGAGCCTTACGAGCAGTACTTC.

The rearrangement uses TRBV20-1 and TRBJ2-3, with 9 bases that match TRBD1. The V gene's germline CDR1 is DFQATT and CDR2 SNEGSKA (reference sequence). With V trimmed by 5 bases and J by 3 bases, 15 bases remained unmatched. This CDR3 comprises 17 residues. CDR3 residues: CSAPPFLGQGTTDTQYF. The CDR3, as DNA: TGCAGTGCTCCCCCCTTCTTGGGACAGGGAACTACAGATACGCAGTATTTT.

This clonotype was counted a single time. V usage is TRBV7-2 and J usage is TRBJ2-7; possibly TRBD2 for D (5 bases). The J call may be incorrect, as the DNA end agrees better with TRBJ2-5. Per the germline V gene, CDR1 is SGHTA and CDR2 is FQGNSA. CDR3 length: 15 amino acids. The CDR3 DNA follows: TGTGCCAGCAGCTCACCTCGGACCCGGGGAGAGACCCAGTACTTC. This translates into CASSSPRTRGETQYF.

This clonotype occurred a few times. V usage is TRBV9 and J usage is TRBJ2-7, with D hard to call. This CDR3 comprises 14 residues. Germline V CDR1 and CDR2: SGDLS, YYNGEE. V was trimmed by 4 bases and J by 0 bases, leaving 11 bases between them. Here the CDR3 reads CASSTRSGSYEQYF. The DNA for the CDR3 is TGTGCCAGCAGCACTCGTTCCGGCTCCTACGAGCAGTACTTC.

V and J are TRBV7-2 and TRBJ2-1; possibly TRBD1 or TRBD2 for D (5 bases each). The CDR3 consists of 16 residues. Germline CDR1 reads SGHTA; CDR2 reads FQGNSA. V lost 1 base and J 4 bases, leaving 14 bases between the germline ends. The CDR3 DNA reads TGTGCCAGCAGCTTAGTCCGGGGCAGGCAATACAATGAGCAGTTCTTC. This translates into CASSLVRGRQYNEQFF.

V is TRBV5-4 and J is TRBJ2-7; 9 nucleotides match TRBD1. Losses at the gene ends were 2 bases for V and 4 bases for J; bases not matched to a gene: 7. The germline V gene has CDR1 SGHNT and CDR2 YYREEE (reference sequence). This CDR3 contains 15 residues. DNA of the CDR3: TGTGCCAGCAGCTTCGGGACAGGGAATCGGTACGAGCAGTACTTC. It is translated as CASSFGTGNRYEQYF.